Following are 7 T cell receptor beta chains from one sample sequenced in a study of Tregs in tolerant kidney transplant recipients. Produced via immunoSEQ multiplex PCR; TCRdb's table is partial and in-frame only. The sample holds some 88,000 clones; more than 80% are singletons and the top ten take approximately 4.8%. The sequencing sample was made of CD8+ T cells from blood. These receptors were collected from a human donor in good health.

The chain combines TRBV6-1 with TRBJ1-2; a possible D gene is TRBD1 (5 bases). The CDR3 has 14 residues. CDR1 is MNHNS, CDR2 SASEGT, per germline. V was cut by 3 bases and J by 5 bases, with 13 bases left in between. The CDR3 region has the DNA TGTGCCAGCAGTGAGTGGGGGACCGCGTATGGCTACACCTTC. Translation: CASSEWGTAYGYTF.

The J gene is TRBJ2-7, the V gene TRBV19; the match to TRBD2 covers 10 bases. CDR1 LNHDA and CDR2 SQIVND come from the germline V gene (reference sequence). The V and J ends lost 2 bases and 4 bases, in that order; junction bases with no gene match: 5. CDR3 length: 15 residues. The DNA for the CDR3 is TGTGCCAGTAGTATATTTCTAGCGGGAGTATACGAGCAGTACTTC. This translates into CASSIFLAGVYEQYF. Drawing the rest from reference TRBV19 and TRBJ2-7, the complete variable domain is DGGITQSPKYLFRKEGQNVTLSCEQNLNHDAMYWYRQDPGQGLRLIYYSQIVNDFQKGDIAEGYSVSREKKESFPLTVTSAQKNPTAFYLCASSIFLAGVYEQYFGPGTRLTVT.

Remarks on this clone: The same CDR3 also results from other DNA sequences found in this sample. The V call is TRBV29-1, the J call TRBJ1-2; 10 bases fit TRBD1. V lost 5 bases and J lost 2; bases outside the gene matches: 2. The CDR3 length is 13 residues. Germline-derived CDR1 and CDR2 are SQVTM and ANQGSEA. CDR3 nucleotide sequence: TGCAGCGTTTGGGACAGGGGAAACTATGGCTACACCTTC. Translation gives CSVWDRGNYGYTF. The full variable domain, with the rest looked up from reference TRBV29-1 and TRBJ1-2, is SAVISQKPSRDICQRGTSLTIQCQVDSQVTMMFWYRQQPGQSLTLIATANQGSEATYESGFVIDKFPISRPNLTFSTLTVSNMSPEDSSIYLCSVWDRGNYGYTFGSGTRLTVV.

The V call is TRBV4-2, the J call TRBJ2-3, with TRBD1 identical over 12 bases. The V and J ends lost 0 bases and 4 bases, in that order; junction bases with no gene match: 8. CDR3 length: 18 residues. In germline, CDR1 is LGHNA, CDR2 YNFKEQ. CDR3 sequence reads: CASSQDLIGTGGPDTQYF. The DNA for the CDR3 is TGTGCCAGCAGCCAAGATCTAATCGGGACAGGGGGCCCAGATACGCAGTATTTT.

The chain joins TRBV2 to TRBJ2-1; D assignment may be TRBD1 or TRBD2 (6 bases each). Germline V gene data show CDR1 as SNHLY and CDR2 as FYNNEI. CDR3 size: 12 residues. V was cut by 6 bases and J by 10 bases, with 13 bases left in between. CDR3 coding DNA: TGTGCCAGCAGCCCCCACGGGGGCGAGCAGTTCTTC. This encodes CASSPHGGEQFF.

This clone was picked up one time. This sequence joins TRBV5-5 and TRBJ1-5; D remains unclear. Trimming pared 3 bases from V and 0 bases from J, leaving 13 bases between. Germline values: CDR1 SGHKS, CDR2 YYEKEE (reference sequence). This CDR3 has 16 residues. The CDR3 reads CASSSIGTDSNQPQHF. CDR3 in DNA: TGTGCCAGCAGCTCGATCGGCACAGATAGCAATCAGCCCCAGCATTTT. Looking up the rest from reference TRBV5-5 and TRBJ1-5 gives the full variable domain: DAGVTQSPTHLIKTRGQQVTLRCSPISGHKSVSWYQQVLGQGPQFIFQYYEKEERGRGNFPDRFSARQFPNYSSELNVNALLLGDSALYLCASSSIGTDSNQPQHFGDGTRLSIL.

The chain recombines TRBV27 with TRBJ2-7; tentative D call: TRBD1 (6 bases). Germline assignment: CDR1 MNHEY and CDR2 SMNVEV (reference sequence). The CDR3 totals 11 residues. V was clipped by 8 bases and J by 2 bases, with 7 bases between them. CDR3 in amino acids: CASGQTYEQYF. The CDR3 bases are TGTGCCAGCGGACAGACCTACGAGCAGTACTTC.